These T cell receptor beta chains were read from a single sample in a study of T cell repertoires in cytomegalovirus infection. MiXCR was run by TCRdb on the reads, yielding one entry per CDR3 protein. The sample lists about 450,000 distinct CDR3 sequences, approximately 30% occurring once. The source material was PBMCs. The receptor source for this set is a human donor in good health (CMV status not recorded). Some clones in this sample may be carry-over from other donors' samples. CDR3s leave out the opening cysteine and the closing phenylalanine or tryptophan. Fields, in order: V gene, CDR3 protein.

v_call: TRBV7-2; cdr3_aa: ASSLGGLAGVETQY
v_call: TRBV11-1; cdr3_aa: ASSLARSDQETQY
v_call: TRBV6-1; cdr3_aa: ASNRVKNTEAF
v_call: TRBV11-2; cdr3_aa: ASSFDSLLLAEQF
v_call: TRBV4-2; cdr3_aa: ASSQPGTGYGYT
v_call: TRBV25-1; cdr3_aa: ASSLSTNEQF
v_call: TRBV2; cdr3_aa: ASSGNRGY
v_call: TRBV6-6; cdr3_aa: ASSYWDRSATNEKLF
v_call: TRBV6-5; cdr3_aa: ASSYAGADGELF
v_call: TRBV29-1; cdr3_aa: SVEWLSSQLRVGGRGMNTEAF
v_call: TRBV6-1; cdr3_aa: ASRKDRGVSYEQY
v_call: TRBV6-2/TRBV6-3; cdr3_aa: ASSAAPGQGSYEQY
v_call: TRBV7-8; cdr3_aa: ASSLKGRGNQPQH
v_call: TRBV7-8; cdr3_aa: ASSLISLQETQY
v_call: TRBV7-9; cdr3_aa: ASSTAGGYGYT
v_call: TRBV12-3/TRBV12-4; cdr3_aa: ASQLKKNYGYT
v_call: TRBV20-1; cdr3_aa: SAREGPGAAWTQY
v_call: TRBV6-6; cdr3_aa: ASSEGVDEQY